This TCR beta chain was retrieved from a study of technical replicates of blood from a few donors. Method: immunoSEQ multiplex PCR; TCRdb's copy keeps in-frame clones and lacks some. Of some 66,000 clones in the sample, over 75% are singletons; the top ten hold under 6%. Trimming took 6 bases from V and 4 from J, leaving 9 bases between them. The CDR3 covers 13 residues. Per the germline V gene, CDR1 is MNHEY and CDR2 is SVGAGI. The gene calls are TRBV6-5 and TRBJ2-2, with D unclear. The sequence was obtained from a human donor in good health. Some clones in this sample may be carry-over from other donors' samples. The sequenced sample consisted of PBMCs. The CDR3, as DNA: TGTGCCAGCAGGTCCGGTCCCACCGGGGAGCTGTTTTTT. It codes for CASRSGPTGELFF.